This note documents a single TCR beta chain sequence. Its matching antigen is unknown. Trimming removed 3 bases from V and 10 bases from J, with 4 bases in between. The CDR3 consists of 8 residues. CDR1 and CDR2 from the germline V gene are DFQATT and SNEGSKA (reference sequence). These data belong to a study of CD8+ T cells in alopecia areata. Collection of lesional scalp punch biopsies and peripheral blood was performed in alopecia areata patients. Following RNA extraction, reverse transcription yielded cDNA that acted as the sequencing template. Measured with immunoSEQ multiplex PCR; TCRdb has only the in-frame clones, and not every one. The sample records 110,000 to 150,000 clones, approximately 50% being singletons. Study-wide points: Scalp samples also yield sequences from resident alphabeta T cells of normal skin. Scalp lesions, especially in alopecia totalis/universalis, had higher clonality than normal scalp. The study found TCR sharing across patients less clear than in mice, possibly for HLA reasons.

The source is a human donor with alopecia areata. The sequencing here drew on CD4+ T cells sorted from blood, taken at week 0. This chain joins TRBV20-1 and TRBJ2-7, with unresolved D. The CDR3 sequence: CSASGQYF. The CDR3 DNA sequence: TGCAGTGCTAGCGGACAGTACTTC.